This TCR beta chain was captured by sequencing in a study of cytomegalovirus exposure and HLA in healthy donors. Regarding the study as a whole: Upon later analysis, TCR association rates were observed to vary by HLA locus, being highest for DRB1 and lowest for HLA-C. In vitro testing confirmed a few CMV-associated chains as specific for CMV antigens. In a later analysis, CMV-associated beta chains were mostly HLA-associated, it appeared.

On this clone itself: Its specificity is unknown.

Germline V lookup: CDR1 MDHEN, CDR2 SYDVKM. V was clipped by 5 bases and J by 2 bases, with 18 bases between them. The CDR3 has 17 residues. Primers included in the PCR were 60 Vbeta and 13 Jbeta primers. Some clones are missing from TCRdb's copy, which holds only in-frame ones; the method was immunoSEQ multiplex PCR. This table holds hundreds of thousands of clones, approximately 80% found once. This chain joins TRBV28 and TRBJ2-2; TRBD2 might be the D (7 bases). The TCR sequence derives from a man younger than 40 in good health and CMV-seronegative. Material for sequencing was PBMCs. CDR3 protein: CASSPPGGLSNTGELFF. CDR3 sequence (DNA): TGTGCCAGCAGTCCCCCGGGGGGCCTCTCCAACACCGGGGAGCTGTTTTTT.